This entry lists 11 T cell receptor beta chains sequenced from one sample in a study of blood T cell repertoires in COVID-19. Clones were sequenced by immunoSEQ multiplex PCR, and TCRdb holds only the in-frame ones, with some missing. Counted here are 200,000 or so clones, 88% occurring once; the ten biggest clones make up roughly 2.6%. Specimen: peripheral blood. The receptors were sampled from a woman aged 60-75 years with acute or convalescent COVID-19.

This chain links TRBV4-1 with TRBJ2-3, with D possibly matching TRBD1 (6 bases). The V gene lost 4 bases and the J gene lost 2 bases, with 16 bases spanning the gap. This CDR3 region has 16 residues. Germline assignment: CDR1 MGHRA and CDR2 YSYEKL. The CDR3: CASSPPPGAITDTQYF. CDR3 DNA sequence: TGCGCCAGCAGCCCCCCCCCAGGGGCTATCACAGATACGCAGTATTTT.

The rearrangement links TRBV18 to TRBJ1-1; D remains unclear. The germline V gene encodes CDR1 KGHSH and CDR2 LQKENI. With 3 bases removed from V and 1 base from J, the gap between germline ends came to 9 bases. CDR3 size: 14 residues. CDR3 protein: CASSPYPGNTEAFF. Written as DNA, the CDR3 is TGTGCCAGCTCACCGTATCCGGGGAACACTGAAGCTTTCTTT.

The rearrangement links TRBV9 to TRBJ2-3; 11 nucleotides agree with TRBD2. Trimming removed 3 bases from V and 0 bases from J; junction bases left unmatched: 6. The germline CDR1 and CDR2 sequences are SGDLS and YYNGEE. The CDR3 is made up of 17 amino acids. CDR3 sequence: CASSARTSGSSTDTQYF. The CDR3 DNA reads TGTGCCAGCAGCGCCAGGACTAGCGGGTCAAGCACAGATACGCAGTATTTT.

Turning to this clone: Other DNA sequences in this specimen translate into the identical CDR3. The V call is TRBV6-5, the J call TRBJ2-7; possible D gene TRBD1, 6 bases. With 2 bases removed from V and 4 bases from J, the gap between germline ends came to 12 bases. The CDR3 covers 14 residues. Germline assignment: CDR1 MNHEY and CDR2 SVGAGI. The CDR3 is CASSYRPGAYEQYF. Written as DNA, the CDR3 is TGTGCCAGCAGTTACAGGCCAGGGGCATACGAGCAGTACTTC.

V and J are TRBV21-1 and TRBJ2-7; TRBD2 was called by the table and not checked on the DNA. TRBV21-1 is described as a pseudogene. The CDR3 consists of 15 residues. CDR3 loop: CASNFSGRAFYEQYF. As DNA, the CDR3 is TGTGCCAGCAACTTTAGCGGGAGGGCCTTCTACGAGCAGTACTTC.

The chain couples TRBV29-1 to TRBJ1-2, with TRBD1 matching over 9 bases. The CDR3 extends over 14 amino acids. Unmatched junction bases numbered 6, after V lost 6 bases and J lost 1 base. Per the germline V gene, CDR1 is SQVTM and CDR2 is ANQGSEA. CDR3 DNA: TGCAGCGTCGGACAGGGGAGGGATAACTATGGCTACACCTTC. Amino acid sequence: CSVGQGRDNYGYTF.

This CDR3 is CASSTVLGGELFF. Here the CDR3 DNA reads TGTGCCAGCAGCACAGTTCTCGGCGGGGAGCTGTTTTTT. The chain links TRBV7-9 to TRBJ2-2; the D is unclear. Germline CDR1 reads SEHNR; CDR2 reads FQNEAQ (reference sequence). Deletions cut 5 bases from V and 7 bases from J, with 11 bases between. There are 13 residues in the CDR3.

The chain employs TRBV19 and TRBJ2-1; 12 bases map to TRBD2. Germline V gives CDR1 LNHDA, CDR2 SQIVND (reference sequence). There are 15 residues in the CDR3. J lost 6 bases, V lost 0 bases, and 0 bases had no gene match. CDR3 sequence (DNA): TGTGCCAGTAGTATAGAACTAGCGGGAGGCAATGAGCAGTTCTTC. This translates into CASSIELAGGNEQFF.

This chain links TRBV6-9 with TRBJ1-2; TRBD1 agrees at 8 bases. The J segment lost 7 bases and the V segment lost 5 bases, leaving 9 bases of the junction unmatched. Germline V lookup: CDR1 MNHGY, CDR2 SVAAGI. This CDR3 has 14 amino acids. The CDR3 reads CASSEDRVNRGYTF. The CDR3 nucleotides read TGTGCCAGCAGTGAGGACAGGGTAAATCGTGGCTACACCTTC.

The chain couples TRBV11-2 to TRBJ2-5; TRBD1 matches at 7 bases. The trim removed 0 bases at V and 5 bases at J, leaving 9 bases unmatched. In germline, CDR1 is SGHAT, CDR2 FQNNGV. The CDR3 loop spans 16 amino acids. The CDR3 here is CASSLDGAGGAETQYF. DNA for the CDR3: TGTGCCAGCAGCTTAGACGGGGCAGGGGGTGCTGAGACCCAGTACTTC.

Here the CDR3 DNA reads TGTGCCAGCAGCTTGGTCATGTACGGTAACACTGAAGCTTTCTTT. Residues: CASSLVMYGNTEAFF. The J gene is TRBJ1-1, the V gene TRBV5-4, with no clear D. V lost 0 bases, J lost 2 bases, and 11 bases lay in between. The CDR3 consists of 15 residues. Germline CDR1 SGHNT, CDR2 YYREEE (reference sequence).